Each of the 28 T cell receptor beta chains below was sequenced from the same sample in a study of control samples from healthy donors and cancer patients. Profiled with immunoSEQ multiplex PCR; TCRdb holds only in-frame clones, not every one. The sample shows 85,000 to 95,000 clones, 90% to 95% of them seen only once. Sequencing was performed on blood. These receptors originate from a woman between 25 and 40 years old in good health.

This clone showed up just a few times. The chain couples TRBV15 to TRBJ1-5; 7 positions match TRBD1. Germline V gene sequence: CDR1 LNHNV, CDR2 YYDKDF (reference sequence). The CDR3 is made up of 17 amino acids. Trimming cost V 5 bases and J 4 bases; bases outside gene matches: 14. CDR3 sequence reads: CATSGSATGPLNQPQHF. CDR3 in DNA: TGTGCCACCAGCGGGTCCGCGACAGGGCCATTGAATCAGCCCCAGCATTTT.

The chain joins TRBV6-5 to TRBJ1-5; maybe TRBD1 (5 bases). CDR3 size: 16 residues. V lost 2 bases and J 4 bases, leaving 15 bases between the germline ends. Germline V gene data show CDR1 as MNHEY and CDR2 as SVGAGI. CDR3 nucleotides: TGTGCCAGCAGTTACGGGAGGGGCGGAGGAAATCAGCCCCAGCATTTT. Amino acids: CASSYGRGGGNQPQHF.

The CDR3 DNA follows: TGTGCCAGCAGCGTATCAGGACGGCGGACCGGGGAGCTGTTTTTT. Protein: CASSVSGRRTGELFF. The rearrangement links TRBV9 to TRBJ2-2; D not resolved. CDR1 is SGDLS, CDR2 YYNGEE, per germline. With 1 base removed from V and 5 bases from J, the gap between germline ends came to 12 bases. There are 15 residues in the CDR3.

The V call is TRBV5-4, the J call TRBJ2-5, with TRBD2 matching over 9 bases. The J segment lost 5 bases and the V segment lost 2 bases, leaving 4 bases of the junction unmatched. CDR3 length: 14 amino acids. CDR1 SGHNT and CDR2 YYREEE come from the germline V gene (reference sequence). The CDR3 region is CASSFAGGRETQYF. CDR3 nucleotide sequence: TGTGCCAGCAGCTTTGCGGGGGGGCGGGAGACCCAGTACTTC.

The chain's CDR3 is CASSRRGTGTHEQYF. As DNA, the CDR3 is TGTGCCAGCAGCCGCAGGGGGACAGGGACCCACGAGCAGTACTTC. This sequence joins TRBV7-9 and TRBJ2-7; the match to TRBD1 covers 9 bases. CDR3 length: 15 amino acids. The junction had 10 bases not matched to a gene; V was cut back by 5 bases and J by 5 bases. The V gene's germline CDR1 is SEHNR and CDR2 FQNEAQ (reference sequence).

The rearrangement joins TRBV19 to TRBJ1-4; D is unresolved. This CDR3 comprises 13 residues. Trimming removed 6 bases at V and 8 bases at J, with 13 bases between. Germline loops: CDR1 LNHDA, CDR2 SQIVND (reference sequence). The CDR3 DNA reads as TGTGCCAGTAGCACCACGGCAGGCGAAAAACTGTTTTTT. It is translated as CASSTTAGEKLFF.

The genes are TRBV27 and TRBJ2-2, with D unclear. V lost 5 bases, J lost 4 bases, and 8 bases lay in between. Germline V CDR1 and CDR2: MNHEY, SMNVEV (reference sequence). The CDR3 totals 13 residues. CDR3 residues: CASSRYGTGELFF. The CDR3 nucleotides read TGTGCCAGCAGTAGGTATGGCACCGGGGAGCTGTTTTTT.

J is TRBJ1-5 and V is TRBV5-1, with 7 bases lining up with TRBD1. CDR3 length: 18 amino acids. CDR1 is SGHRS, CDR2 YFSETQ, per germline. V lost 4 bases and J lost 3; bases outside the gene matches: 16. For the CDR3, the DNA is TGCGCCAGCAGCCGAGACCCCGTTCAGGGGGGGGTCAATCAGCCCCAGCATTTT. Its translation is CASSRDPVQGGVNQPQHF.

This chain uses TRBV30 with TRBJ2-3; TRBD1 agrees at 8 bases. The V segment lost 2 bases and the J segment 2 bases; nucleotides outside the gene matches: 6. CDR1 and CDR2 from the germline V gene are GTSNPN and SVGIG (reference sequence). The CDR3 runs 15 residues. CDR3 protein: CAWSRGQVITDTQYF. The CDR3 nucleotides are TGTGCCTGGAGTCGGGGACAGGTCATCACAGATACGCAGTATTTT.

CDR3 loop: CASGWDLGTDTQYF. CDR3 in DNA: TGTGCCAGCGGCTGGGACCTAGGCACAGATACGCAGTATTTT. V gene TRBV11-1 combines with J gene TRBJ2-3; D tentatively fits TRBD1 or TRBD2 (5 bases each). The length of the CDR3 is 14 residues. The germline V gene has CDR1 SGHAT and CDR2 FQDESV (reference sequence). Deletions cut 8 bases from V and 1 base from J, with 13 bases between.

In its sample, this clone was seen once. The chain links TRBV25-1 to TRBJ1-3; D gene unclear. This CDR3 region has 13 residues. Germline V gene lookup returns CDR1 MGHDK and CDR2 SYGVNS. V lost 7 bases, J lost 7 bases, and 14 bases lay in between. CDR3 sequence reads: CASTRGTGNTIYF. The CDR3 DNA sequence: TGTGCCAGCACCCGTGGTACGGGGAACACCATATATTTT.

V gene TRBV28 combines with J gene TRBJ1-2, with D unresolved. This CDR3 comprises 15 residues. CDR1 is MDHEN, CDR2 SYDVKM, per germline. V lost 6 bases, J lost 8 bases, and 22 bases lay in between. CDR3 coding DNA: TGTGCCAGCAGACAACGGGCAGGCGGATCTCGGGGCTACACCTTC. Translating gives CASRQRAGGSRGYTF.

This clone was detected once. The rearrangement links TRBV28 to TRBJ2-2, with D unclear. The CDR3 length is 15 residues. The germline V gene has CDR1 MDHEN and CDR2 SYDVKM. V lost 5 bases, J lost 2 bases, and 12 bases lay in between. The CDR3 coding sequence is TGTGCCAGCAGTACGGGTTTCCTTAACACCGGGGAGCTGTTTTTT. Translation gives CASSTGFLNTGELFF.

The CDR3 protein is CAITDRGRHEQYF. The CDR3 bases are TGTGCCATTACGGACAGGGGGAGGCACGAGCAGTACTTC. The chain recombines TRBV6-5 with TRBJ2-7; 10 bases fit TRBD1. There are 13 residues in the CDR3. Germline V gene lookup returns CDR1 MNHEY and CDR2 SVGAGI. The V segment lost 10 bases and the J segment 5 bases; nucleotides outside the gene matches: 8.

V and J are TRBV30 and TRBJ2-7; 7 bases are shared with TRBD1. Germline loops: CDR1 GTSNPN, CDR2 SVGIG (reference sequence). With 3 bases clipped from V and 4 bases from J, the junction kept 3 bases outside the gene matches. This CDR3 region has 12 residues. The CDR3 nucleotides are TGTGCCTGGAGCCCGGACAGGTACGAGCAGTACTTC. Protein sequence: CAWSPDRYEQYF.

The rearrangement joins TRBV27 to TRBJ2-6; 7 nucleotides agree with TRBD1. Unmatched junction bases numbered 7, after V lost 4 bases and J lost 1 base. The CDR3 is 17 residues long. Germline lookup yields CDR1 MNHEY and CDR2 SMNVEV (reference sequence). The DNA for the CDR3 is TGTGCCAGCAGTTCCGGTCCAGGGGGTTCTGGGGCCAACGTCCTGACTTTC. Translating gives CASSSGPGGSGANVLTF. The complete variable domain, with remaining parts taken from reference TRBV27 and TRBJ2-6, reads EAQVTQNPRYLITVTGKKLTVTCSQNMNHEYMSWYRQDPGLGLRQIYYSMNVEVTDKGDVPEGYKVSRKEKRNFPLILESPSPNQTSLYFCASSSGPGGSGANVLTFGAGSRLTVL.

V usage is TRBV6-5 and J usage is TRBJ1-1; 9 nucleotides line up with TRBD1. The CDR3 runs 15 residues. The germline CDR1 and CDR2 sequences are MNHEY and SVGAGI. Trimming cost V 6 bases and J 5 bases; bases outside gene matches: 10. The CDR3 coding sequence is TGTGCCAGCAGATACCAACAGGGGGCCAAGACTGAAGCTTTCTTT. It encodes CASRYQQGAKTEAFF.

The rearrangement links TRBV7-9 to TRBJ2-1; tentative D call: TRBD1 (6 bases). V lost 0 bases to trimming and J lost 2 bases, with 14 bases between them. Germline V gene data show CDR1 as SEHNR and CDR2 as FQNEAQ (reference sequence). The CDR3 length is 17 residues. CDR3: CASSLASYRETYNEQFF. In DNA, the CDR3 is TGTGCCAGCAGCTTAGCGAGTTACAGGGAGACCTACAATGAGCAGTTCTTC. Full variable domain (missing parts from reference TRBV7-9 and TRBJ2-1): DTGVSQNPRHKITKRGQNVTFRCDPISEHNRLYWYRQTLGQGPEFLTYFQNEAQLEKSRLLSDRFSAERPKGSFSTLEIQRTEQGDSAMYLCASSLASYRETYNEQFFGPGTRLTVL.

The chain is built from TRBV7-6 and TRBJ1-3; 8 bases are shared with TRBD1. This CDR3 is 14 amino acids long. Per the germline V gene, CDR1 is SGHVS and CDR2 is FNYEAQ. V shed 6 bases, J shed 3 bases, and the junction held 4 bases outside the gene matches. The DNA of the CDR3 is TGTGCCAGCAGGGCTACAGGGGGTGGAAACACCATATATTTT. It codes for CASRATGGGNTIYF.

The chain is built from TRBV6-4 and TRBJ2-6; tentatively, D is TRBD2 (5 bases). The CDR3 covers 16 residues. With 8 bases removed from V and 2 bases from J, the gap between germline ends came to 16 bases. The germline V gene has CDR1 MRHNA and CDR2 SNTAGT. In DNA, the CDR3 is TGTGCCAGCTCCCCGCGGGCTATGACTGGGGCCAACGTCCTGACTTTC. Translating gives CASSPRAMTGANVLTF.

V is TRBV3-1 (or the pseudogene TRBV3-2) and J is TRBJ2-2, with 8 bases aligning to TRBD2. Germline-derived CDR1 and CDR2 are LGHDT and YNNKEL (reference sequence). This CDR3 is 20 amino acids long. CDR3 residues: CPPTQHKPGGGNTNTGELFF. In DNA, the CDR3 is TGTCCCCCCACCCAACACAAACCGGGCGGGGGGAACACGAACACCGGGGAGCTGTTTTTT.

The chain links TRBV12-3 or TRBV12-4 to TRBJ1-2, with D possibly matching TRBD1 (6 bases). V shed 4 bases and J shed 7 bases, with 13 bases lying between them. The CDR3 sequence is 13 residues long. Here the CDR3 DNA reads TGTGCCAGCAGTTGGGGGGGGCGCGGTGGCTACACCTTC. Its translation: CASSWGGRGGYTF.

A single count supports this clone. The chain is built from TRBV5-1 and TRBJ1-1; TRBD1 agrees at 12 bases. The CDR3 is 15 residues long. V was clipped by 2 bases and J by 4 bases; unmatched bases: 3. Germline V gene lookup returns CDR1 SGHRS and CDR2 YFSETQ. CDR3 region: CASSFQGQGATEAFF. The CDR3 DNA is TGCGCCAGCAGCTTCCAGGGACAGGGGGCCACTGAAGCTTTCTTT. The full variable domain, its missing parts supplied by reference TRBV5-1 and TRBJ1-1, is KAGVTQTPRYLIKTRGQQVTLSCSPISGHRSVSWYQQTPGQGLQFLFEYFSETQRNKGNFPGRFSGRQFSNSRSEMNVSTLELGDSALYLCASSFQGQGATEAFFGQGTRLTVV.

This chain joins TRBV6-5 and TRBJ1-1; the match to TRBD1 covers 7 bases. After removal of 7 bases from V and 2 bases from J, the junction contained 1 base not matched to a gene. Germline V gene sequence: CDR1 MNHEY, CDR2 SVGAGI. The CDR3 contains 12 residues. The CDR3 here is CASTGGNTEAFF. Here the CDR3 DNA reads TGTGCCAGCACAGGGGGTAACACTGAAGCTTTCTTT.

The gene calls are TRBV19 and TRBJ1-1; D not resolved. The V and J ends lost 10 bases and 8 bases respectively, with 26 bases between them. From germline, CDR1 is LNHDA and CDR2 SQIVND (reference sequence). The CDR3 consists of 15 residues. CDR3 sequence reads: CATKPGGSLGSEAFF. In DNA form, the CDR3 reads TGTGCCACCAAACCGGGAGGATCTCTCGGCTCCGAAGCTTTCTTT.

This chain links TRBV27 with TRBJ2-2, with D tentatively TRBD2 (7 bases). V dropped 5 bases and J dropped 7 bases, with 23 bases sitting between them. Per germline, CDR1 MNHEY and CDR2 SMNVEV (reference sequence). The CDR3 covers 17 residues. The CDR3 reads CASSRAIWEGVIGELFF. CDR3 bases: TGTGCCAGCAGTCGGGCTATTTGGGAGGGGGTTATCGGGGAGCTGTTTTTT.

The gene calls are TRBV19 and TRBJ1-3; no firm D call. CDR1 is LNHDA and CDR2 is SQIVND in the germline V gene (reference sequence). The CDR3 runs to 13 residues. V lost 1 base and J lost 2, with 3 bases in between. CDR3 sequence (DNA): TGTGCCAGTAGTATAGGTGCTGGAAACACCATATATTTT. Its translation: CASSIGAGNTIYF.

At least ten counts were recorded for this clone. The rearrangement joins TRBV5-4 to TRBJ2-5; TRBD2 aligns across 12 bases. CDR1 is SGHNT and CDR2 is YYREEE in the germline V gene (reference sequence). The CDR3 contains 17 residues. Trimming removed 2 bases from V and 4 bases from J; junction bases left unmatched: 9. CDR3: CASSFFPGLAGRETQYF. The CDR3 nucleotides are TGTGCCAGCAGCTTCTTCCCCGGACTAGCGGGAAGAGAGACCCAGTACTTC.